This T cell receptor beta chain was captured in a study of blood T cell repertoires in COVID-19. Study details: COVID-19 samples from acute and convalescent phases originated in the United States, Italy and Spain.

Profiling relied on immunoSEQ multiplex PCR, and the TCRdb table lists in-frame clones only, not all of them. The sample comprises 450,000 to 500,000 clones, approximately 85% of which are singletons, and 3% to 4% rests with the top ten. Germline V gene sequence: CDR1 MNHEY, CDR2 SVGAGI. CDR3 size: 14 residues. The V and J ends lost 0 bases and 3 bases respectively, with 8 bases between them. The sequence derives from a human donor in a cohort sampled during active COVID-19. The J gene is TRBJ1-1, the V gene TRBV6-5, with D hard to call. The sequenced sample consisted of peripheral blood. This chain's CDR3 is CASSYSTWYTEAFF. CDR3 nucleotide sequence: TGTGCCAGCAGTTACTCGACTTGGTACACTGAAGCTTTCTTT.